Given below is one T cell receptor (beta chain) in context. V lost 4 bases and J 10 bases, leaving 12 bases between the germline ends. Germline V gene sequence: CDR1 SGHRS, CDR2 YFSETQ. The CDR3 totals 13 residues. This entry belongs to a study of blood T cells in healthy people across ages. Every sample gave at least 5.5 micrograms of total RNA when it was extracted. Together with a sample-barcoded 5' primer, a J-beta primer mix was included in a second PCR lasting roughly 6 to 12 cycles. TCRdb called the 5' RACE reads again in MiXCR, with one record for every CDR3 protein. The data hold hundreds of thousands of distinct CDR3 sequences, with 58% observed a single time.

The sequencing input was blood. The receptor's source is a man aged 25-40 years in good health. This chain links TRBV5-1 with TRBJ1-6; D gene uncertain. CDR3 sequence: CASSNSTRSPLHF. CDR3 nucleotide sequence: TGCGCCAGCAGCAATTCGACCAGATCACCCCTCCACTTT.